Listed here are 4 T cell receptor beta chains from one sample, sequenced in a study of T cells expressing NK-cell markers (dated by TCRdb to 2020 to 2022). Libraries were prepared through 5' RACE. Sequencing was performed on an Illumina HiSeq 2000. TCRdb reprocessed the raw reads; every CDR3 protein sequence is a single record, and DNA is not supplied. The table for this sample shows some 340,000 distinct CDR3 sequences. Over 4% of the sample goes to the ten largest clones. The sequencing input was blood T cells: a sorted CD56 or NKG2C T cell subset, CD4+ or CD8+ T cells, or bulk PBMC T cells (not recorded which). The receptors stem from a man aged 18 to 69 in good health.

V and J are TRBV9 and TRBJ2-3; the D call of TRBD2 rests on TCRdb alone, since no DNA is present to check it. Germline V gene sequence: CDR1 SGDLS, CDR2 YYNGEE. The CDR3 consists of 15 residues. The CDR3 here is CASSSRLAVVDTQYF.

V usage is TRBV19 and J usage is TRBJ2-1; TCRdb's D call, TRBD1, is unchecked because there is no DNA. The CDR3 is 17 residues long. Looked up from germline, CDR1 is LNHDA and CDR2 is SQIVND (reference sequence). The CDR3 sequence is CASSDRPRGSSYNEQFF.

The CDR3 is CASTEGGSRDTQYF. The genes are TRBV19 and TRBJ2-3; the TCRdb D gene call, TRBD1, has no DNA to confirm it. The CDR3 covers 14 residues. The germline CDR1 and CDR2 sequences are LNHDA and SQIVND (reference sequence).

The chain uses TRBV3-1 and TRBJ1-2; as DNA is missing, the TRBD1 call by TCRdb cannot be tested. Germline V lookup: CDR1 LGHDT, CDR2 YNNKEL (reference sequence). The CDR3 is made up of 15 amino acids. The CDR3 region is CASSLTGIPNYGYTF.